One sample yielded the 32 T cell receptor beta chains listed below, sequenced in a study of shared clonotypes between healthy human individuals. Naivety among CD8 cells was defined by CD45RO negativity and positive CCR7 selection, thereby excluding terminally differentiated effector memory CD45RA+ cells. Repertoires were generated with immunoSEQ multiplex PCR, while TCRdb's copy carries only in-frame clones and drops some. The table includes under 1 million clones, around 96% detected once. The sequenced sample was naive CD8+ T cells sorted from blood. These receptors came from a man aged 30 to 45 in good health.

This chain links TRBV9 with TRBJ2-7; D is perhaps TRBD1 (6 bases). Per the germline V gene, CDR1 is SGDLS and CDR2 is YYNGEE. The CDR3 is 15 residues long. V shed 0 bases and J shed 3 bases, with 13 bases lying between them. The CDR3 nucleotides are TGTGCCAGCAGCGTAGAAGGGGGACCTTACTACGAGCAGTACTTC. Translation: CASSVEGGPYYEQYF.

The rearrangement joins TRBV5-1 to TRBJ2-7; D might be TRBD1 (6 bases). This CDR3 has 14 amino acids. Trimming removed 2 bases from V and 4 bases from J, with 13 bases in between. CDR1 and CDR2 (germline): SGHRS, YFSETQ. CDR3 DNA: TGCGCCAGCAGCTTAGGGGGTCCAGTTTACGAGCAGTACTTC. It encodes CASSLGGPVYEQYF.

V gene TRBV25-1 combines with J gene TRBJ2-1; no reliable D call. V lost 7 bases, J lost 10 bases, and 14 bases lay in between. The length of the CDR3 is 12 residues. CDR1 and CDR2 (germline): MGHDK, SYGVNS. The CDR3 region has the DNA TGTGCCAGCACAAACAAGCCCTCAGAGCAGTTCTTC. Its translation: CASTNKPSEQFF.

The V gene is TRBV27, the J gene TRBJ1-5; 9 bases are a match to TRBD1. The junction had 4 bases not matched to a gene; V was cut back by 6 bases and J by 4 bases. The germline V gene encodes CDR1 MNHEY and CDR2 SMNVEV (reference sequence). The CDR3 loop spans 14 amino acids. As DNA, the CDR3 is TGTGCCAGCAGAGTGGGACAGGGAAATCAGCCCCAGCATTTT. Translation: CASRVGQGNQPQHF.

The chain employs TRBV15 and TRBJ2-1; D is perhaps TRBD2 (6 bases). In germline, CDR1 is LNHNV, CDR2 YYDKDF (reference sequence). V lost 1 base and J lost 7, with 17 bases in between. The CDR3 extends over 16 amino acids. The CDR3 sequence: CATSRVKGGTGNEQFF. Written as DNA, the CDR3 is TGTGCCACCAGCAGAGTTAAGGGAGGTACTGGGAATGAGCAGTTCTTC.

The chain links TRBV15 to TRBJ2-5; TRBD2 agrees at 7 bases. The V gene end was trimmed by 1 base and the J gene end by 5 bases; junction bases not matched to a gene: 7. The CDR3 is made up of 15 amino acids. CDR1 and CDR2 (germline): LNHNV, YYDKDF (reference sequence). The CDR3 region has the DNA TGTGCCACCAGCAGAGTTATCGCGGGAGAGGAGACCCAGTACTTC. Translated: CATSRVIAGEETQYF.

The CDR3 here is CASSPEINEKLFF. For the CDR3, the DNA is TGTGCCAGCAGCCCGGAAATTAATGAAAAACTGTTTTTT. The chain carries TRBV7-9 and TRBJ1-4; D uncertain. The CDR3 totals 13 residues. V shed 5 bases and J shed 4 bases, with 8 bases lying between them. Germline CDR1 is SEHNR and CDR2 is FQNEAQ (reference sequence).

This clone was seen more than once but under ten times. The chain couples TRBV19 to TRBJ2-1; D tentatively fits TRBD1 or TRBD2 (6 bases each). The CDR3 runs 18 residues. Germline loops: CDR1 LNHDA, CDR2 SQIVND (reference sequence). V shed 3 bases and J shed 0 bases, with 18 bases lying between them. CDR3 coding DNA: TGTGCCAGTAGTATGGGGGGCGGTACAGGGAGCTCCTACAATGAGCAGTTCTTC. Its translation is CASSMGGGTGSSYNEQFF.

The chain employs TRBV14 and TRBJ2-7, with D unclear. Trimming left V 4 bases short and J 4 bases short, with 14 bases between. This CDR3 spans 14 amino acids. Looked up from germline, CDR1 is SGHDN and CDR2 is FVKESK. DNA of the CDR3: TGTGCCAGCAGCCTACATGGGAATCGTTACGAGCAGTACTTC. As protein: CASSLHGNRYEQYF.

The chain uses TRBV7-6 and TRBJ2-7, with 12 bases aligning to TRBD2. Germline assignment: CDR1 SGHVS and CDR2 FNYEAQ. CDR3 length: 17 amino acids. Trimming cost V 5 bases and J 1 base; bases outside gene matches: 9. The CDR3 is CASSPSGTSGPSYEQYF. The DNA for the CDR3 is TGTGCCAGCAGCCCCAGCGGGACTAGCGGGCCTTCCTACGAGCAGTACTTC.

This clone occurred once. CDR3 DNA: TGTGCCAGCAGCCATCAAGCAGGGTTATGGACAGATACGCAGTATTTT. Protein: CASSHQAGLWTDTQYF. The gene calls are TRBV14 and TRBJ2-3; maybe TRBD1 (5 bases). The CDR3 is made up of 16 amino acids. Germline CDR1 SGHDN, CDR2 FVKESK. V was pared by 3 bases and J by 3 bases, with 16 bases between. The full variable domain, its missing parts supplied by reference TRBV14 and TRBJ2-3, is EAGVTQFPSHSVIEKGQTVTLRCDPISGHDNLYWYRRVMGKEIKFLLHFVKESKQDESGMPNNRFLAERTGGTYSTLKVQPAELEDSGVYFCASSHQAGLWTDTQYFGPGTRLTVL.

The chain is built from TRBV6-1 and TRBJ2-7, with a tentative D call TRBD1 (5 bases). The CDR3 covers 13 residues. V was pared by 6 bases and J by 2 bases, with 11 bases between. The V gene's germline CDR1 is MNHNS and CDR2 SASEGT. CDR3 coding DNA: TGTGCCAGCAGGTACAGGATGACCTACGAGCAGTACTTC. It translates to CASRYRMTYEQYF.

This clone was detected a few times. J is TRBJ1-5 and V is TRBV6-6; 8 nucleotides line up with TRBD1. The CDR3 has 14 residues. Looked up from germline, CDR1 is MNHNY and CDR2 is SVGAGI (reference sequence). V lost 4 bases and J lost 3; bases outside the gene matches: 2. DNA for the CDR3: TGTGCCAGCAGTTTACAGGGGGACAATCAGCCCCAGCATTTT. Translated, it gives CASSLQGDNQPQHF.

V gene TRBV7-9 combines with J gene TRBJ2-5; D gene uncertain. V was shortened by 5 bases and J by 2 bases, with 15 bases between the two germline ends. Per germline, CDR1 SEHNR and CDR2 FQNEAQ (reference sequence). The CDR3 sequence is 15 residues long. CDR3: CASSGSSWGQETQYF. CDR3 nucleotide sequence: TGTGCCAGCAGCGGAAGTTCTTGGGGACAAGAGACCCAGTACTTC.

This rearrangement joins TRBV19 to TRBJ1-4; D not certain. V was trimmed by 3 bases and J by 9 bases, leaving 20 bases between them. Germline values: CDR1 LNHDA, CDR2 SQIVND (reference sequence). CDR3 length: 16 amino acids. Here the CDR3 DNA reads TGTGCCAGTAGTATTATACGGGCAGGTGGTAAGAAAAAACTGTTTTTT. Protein sequence: CASSIIRAGGKKKLFF.

This chain links TRBV9 with TRBJ1-4; no clear D. The CDR3 consists of 14 residues. Per the germline V gene, CDR1 is SGDLS and CDR2 is YYNGEE. V was cut by 0 bases and J by 1 base, with 4 bases left in between. CDR3 sequence: CASSVEGTNEKLFF. The CDR3 DNA reads TGTGCCAGCAGCGTAGAGGGAACTAATGAAAAACTGTTTTTT. Complete variable domain (other parts from reference TRBV9 and TRBJ1-4): DSGVTQTPKHLITATGQRVTLRCSPRSGDLSVYWYQQSLDQGLQFLIQYYNGEERAKGNILERFSAQQFPDLHSELNLSSLELGDSALYFCASSVEGTNEKLFFGSGTQLSVL.

The J gene is TRBJ2-1, the V gene TRBV27, with a tentative D call TRBD2 (5 bases). V was shortened by 6 bases and J by 4 bases, with 10 bases between the two germline ends. The CDR3 loop spans 13 amino acids. Germline V CDR1 and CDR2: MNHEY, SMNVEV (reference sequence). The CDR3 loop reads CASRLPGYNEQFF. The CDR3 nucleotides are TGTGCCAGCAGGCTGCCGGGGTACAATGAGCAGTTCTTC.

The V call is TRBV6-5, the J call TRBJ2-2; D uncertain. The germline V gene encodes CDR1 MNHEY and CDR2 SVGAGI. The CDR3 has 15 amino acids. V was shortened by 4 bases and J by 5 bases, with 14 bases between the two germline ends. The DNA of the CDR3 is TGTGCCAGCAGTTCCGAGCCCTTAGGAACCGGGGAGCTGTTTTTT. Its protein product is CASSSEPLGTGELFF.

This rearrangement joins TRBV10-2 to TRBJ1-2; D is ambiguous. Germline loops: CDR1 WSHSY, CDR2 SAAADI. With 10 bases removed from V and 10 bases from J, the gap between germline ends came to 25 bases. The CDR3 has 14 amino acids. The CDR3 bases are TGCGCCACCTCGATATCTAAGGGAATCCGCGACTACACCTTC. Translating gives CATSISKGIRDYTF.

The V gene is TRBV7-9, the J gene TRBJ2-1; D gene unclear. The germline CDR1 and CDR2 sequences are SEHNR and FQNEAQ (reference sequence). This CDR3 has 15 residues. The V end was cut by 1 base, the J end by 1 base, with 8 bases between. The CDR3 coding sequence is TGTGCCAGCAGCTTAGTTCTAGGGTCCTACAATGAGCAGTTCTTC. Translation gives CASSLVLGSYNEQFF.

The gene calls are TRBV7-9 and TRBJ2-7; weak D call: TRBD2 (7 bases). Deletions cut 3 bases from V and 2 bases from J, with 14 bases between. The CDR3 covers 15 residues. Looked up from germline, CDR1 is SEHNR and CDR2 is FQNEAQ (reference sequence). The CDR3 DNA reads as TGTGCCAGCAGCTTCTTCGGGGGGCCCACCTACGAGCAGTACTTC. This encodes CASSFFGGPTYEQYF.

The genes are TRBV13 and TRBJ2-7, with 9 bases identical to TRBD2. CDR3 length: 15 amino acids. V lost 2 bases and J lost 3; bases outside the gene matches: 5. Germline V gene sequence: CDR1 PRHDT, CDR2 FYEKMQ (reference sequence). CDR3 nucleotide sequence: TGTGCCAGCAGCTTAATTGCGGGAGGGAACTACGAGCAGTACTTC. Residues: CASSLIAGGNYEQYF. Full variable domain (rest looked up from reference TRBV13 and TRBJ2-7): AAGVIQSPRHLIKEKRETATLKCYPIPRHDTVYWYQQGPGQDPQFLISFYEKMQSDKGSIPDRFSAQQFSDYHSELNMSSLELGDSALYFCASSLIAGGNYEQYFGPGTRLTVT.

The V and J genes are TRBV5-4 and TRBJ2-1; a weak D match, TRBD1 (8 bases). With 4 bases removed from V and 7 bases from J, the gap between germline ends came to 18 bases. Germline CDR1 and CDR2: SGHNT and YYREEE (reference sequence). This CDR3 is built from 15 residues. The CDR3 DNA reads TGTGCCAGCAGCGAAACAGGGGGGGGCAGAAATGAGCAGTTCTTC. Protein: CASSETGGGRNEQFF.

The rearrangement uses TRBV9 and TRBJ2-2; maybe TRBD2 (6 bases). Germline V gene sequence: CDR1 SGDLS, CDR2 YYNGEE. Trimming cost V 4 bases and J 4 bases, with 11 bases left between them. This CDR3 is built from 14 residues. DNA for the CDR3: TGTGCCAGCAGCCCTCCGGGACTCACCGGGGAGCTGTTTTTT. Encoded protein: CASSPPGLTGELFF.

This clone was seen once. This chain links TRBV6-5 with TRBJ1-2; possibly TRBD1 for D (5 bases). Germline assignment: CDR1 MNHEY and CDR2 SVGAGI. Trimming took 2 bases from V and 3 from J, leaving 7 bases between them. CDR3 length: 13 amino acids. This CDR3 reads CASSYAGDYGYTF. The CDR3 nucleotides are TGTGCCAGCAGTTACGCGGGGGACTATGGCTACACCTTC.

This clone was recorded once. This sequence joins TRBV12-5 and TRBJ2-1; D assignment may be TRBD1 or TRBD2 (6 bases each). Germline values: CDR1 LGHNT, CDR2 FRNRAP. The CDR3 sequence is 17 residues long. V lost 7 bases to trimming and J lost 6 bases, with 25 bases between them. The CDR3 DNA reads TGTGCTAGTGCCCAACCGGATAGGGGGGAGCCGACCAATGAGCAGTTCTTC. It specifies CASAQPDRGEPTNEQFF.

This chain joins TRBV9 and TRBJ2-7, with 9 bases lining up with TRBD2. The J segment lost 3 bases and the V segment lost 3 bases, leaving 10 bases of the junction unmatched. The germline CDR1 and CDR2 sequences are SGDLS and YYNGEE. The CDR3 has 16 amino acids. CDR3 sequence: CASSGMPSGNIYEQYF. CDR3 coding DNA: TGTGCCAGCAGCGGGATGCCTAGCGGGAACATCTACGAGCAGTACTTC.

The genes are TRBV5-5 and TRBJ2-7; 9 nucleotides align to TRBD1. CDR3 length equals 15 residues. Germline V gives CDR1 SGHKS, CDR2 YYEKEE (reference sequence). V shed 6 bases, J shed 4 bases, and the junction held 11 bases outside the gene matches. CDR3: CASNLQGAGAYEQYF. DNA for the CDR3: TGTGCCAGCAACCTACAGGGGGCGGGTGCTTACGAGCAGTACTTC.

The V and J genes are TRBV28 and TRBJ1-5, with D tentatively TRBD1 (5 bases). The CDR3 runs 15 residues. V shed 8 bases and J shed 0 bases, with 14 bases lying between them. Looked up from germline, CDR1 is MDHEN and CDR2 is SYDVKM. CDR3 sequence reads: CASDSKHYSNQPQHF. The CDR3 coding sequence is TGTGCCAGCGACAGTAAACACTATAGCAATCAGCCCCAGCATTTT.

J is TRBJ2-1 and V is TRBV15, with D hard to call. V lost 4 bases to trimming and J lost 2 bases, with 3 bases between them. CDR1 LNHNV and CDR2 YYDKDF come from the germline V gene (reference sequence). The CDR3 is made up of 12 amino acids. CDR3 nucleotides: TGTGCCACCAGCAAAACCTACAATGAGCAGTTCTTC. It specifies CATSKTYNEQFF.

The rearrangement links TRBV7-2 to TRBJ2-3, with 7 bases identical to TRBD2. Germline CDR1 is SGHTA and CDR2 is FQGNSA. V shed 2 bases and J 4 bases; nucleotides not matched to a gene: 9. There are 16 residues in the CDR3. CDR3 protein: CASSLNGGRSADTQYF. In DNA form, the CDR3 reads TGTGCCAGCAGCTTAAATGGCGGGAGATCGGCAGATACGCAGTATTTT.

The chain uses TRBV7-9 and TRBJ1-2, with TRBD1 as a possible D gene (5 bases). The CDR3 totals 14 residues. V was trimmed by 9 bases and J by 3 bases, leaving 17 bases between them. The germline CDR1 and CDR2 sequences are SEHNR and FQNEAQ (reference sequence). The CDR3 is CASRETARDYGYTF. DNA for the CDR3: TGTGCCAGTAGAGAGACAGCAAGGGACTATGGCTACACCTTC.